In its sample, the clone carrying this TCR beta chain was seen once. These data are taken from a study of cytomegalovirus exposure and HLA in healthy donors. Assay: immunoSEQ multiplex PCR; the TCRdb copy retains only in-frame clones and omits some. This table holds some 80,000 clones, approximately 96% found once. CDR1 and CDR2 from the germline V gene are MNHEY and SVGAGI. J lost 5 bases, V lost 2 bases, and 6 bases had no gene match. This CDR3 contains 15 residues. The sequenced sample consisted of PBMCs. The chain is built from TRBV6-5 and TRBJ2-7; 10 bases line up with TRBD2. The clonotype originates from a woman aged 18 to 35 in good health and CMV-seronegative. The CDR3: CASSYVLAGAHEQYF. For the CDR3, the DNA is TGTGCCAGCAGTTACGTTCTAGCGGGAGCCCACGAGCAGTACTTC.